The 22 T cell receptor beta chains below were found in one sample sequenced in a study of cytomegalovirus exposure and HLA in healthy donors. Primers included in the PCR were 60 Vbeta and 13 Jbeta primers. Produced via immunoSEQ multiplex PCR; TCRdb's table is partial and in-frame only. The sample lists 150,000 to 200,000 clones, 70% to 80% occurring once. Sequenced material: PBMCs. These receptors all come from a girl aged 10 to 17 in good health and CMV-seropositive.

This clone was observed a handful of times. The J gene is TRBJ1-4, the V gene TRBV5-5; D possibly corresponds to TRBD1 (5 bases). V lost 3 bases, J lost 0 bases, and 6 bases lay in between. From germline, CDR1 is SGHKS and CDR2 YYEKEE (reference sequence). The CDR3 is 14 amino acids. CDR3 region: CASSSGATNEKLFF. Written as DNA, the CDR3 is TGTGCCAGCAGCTCGGGGGCAACTAATGAAAAACTGTTTTTT.

This clone appeared a single time. V gene TRBV5-6 combines with J gene TRBJ2-3; TRBD2 is a possible D gene (5 bases). V lost 3 bases to trimming and J lost 8 bases, with 7 bases between them. The CDR3 runs 11 residues. Germline V lookup: CDR1 SGHDT, CDR2 YYEEEE. Written as DNA, the CDR3 is TGTGCCAGCAGCTACGGGGTTACGCAGTATTTT. This codes for CASSYGVTQYF. Variable domain in full (rest from reference TRBV5-6 and TRBJ2-3): DAGVTQSPTHLIKTRGQQVTLRCSPKSGHDTVSWYQQALGQGPQFIFQYYEEEERQRGNFPDRFSGHQFPNYSSELNVNALLLGDSALYLCASSYGVTQYFGPGTRLTVL.

There are a few counts of this clone. The chain recombines TRBV6-6 with TRBJ2-5; 9 bases map to TRBD2. Germline CDR1 and CDR2: MNHNY and SVGAGI (reference sequence). With 2 bases clipped from V and 2 bases from J, the junction kept 3 bases outside the gene matches. The CDR3 has 15 amino acids. The CDR3 DNA follows: TGTGCCAGCAGTTACGCGCGGGGGGGGCAAGAGACCCAGTACTTC. Translated, it gives CASSYARGGQETQYF.

The rearrangement links TRBV2 to TRBJ2-5, with unresolved D. CDR1 and CDR2 from the germline V gene are SNHLY and FYNNEI. V was pared by 5 bases and J by 7 bases, with 8 bases between. The CDR3 totals 11 residues. The DNA of the CDR3 is TGTGCCAGCAGTCTCCTAGGGACCCAGTACTTC. As protein: CASSLLGTQYF.

The genes are TRBV19 and TRBJ2-7; 8 nucleotides align to TRBD1. This CDR3 contains 17 residues. Germline CDR1 is LNHDA and CDR2 is SQIVND (reference sequence). Losses at the gene ends were 7 bases for V and 8 bases for J; bases not matched to a gene: 22. This CDR3 is CASTNRDDATGGLKQYF. In DNA, the CDR3 is TGTGCCAGTACTAACCGGGATGATGCCACAGGGGGGCTTAAGCAGTACTTC.

The V gene is TRBV4-1, the J gene TRBJ1-2; D is ambiguous. CDR1 is MGHRA, CDR2 YSYEKL, per germline. CDR3 length: 15 amino acids. Between the trimmed V and J ends, which lost 1 base and 5 bases, there was a span of 14 bases. DNA of the CDR3: TGCGCCAGCAGCCAAGTTATGACGGGAACTTATGGCTACACCTTC. Its protein is CASSQVMTGTYGYTF.

This clone was detected only once. The chain combines TRBV11-3 with TRBJ1-1; TRBD1 aligns across 8 bases. CDR3 size: 16 residues. The J segment lost 0 bases and the V segment lost 1 base, leaving 4 bases of the junction unmatched. The germline CDR1 and CDR2 sequences are SGHNT and YENEEA. CDR3 region: CASSLGDRTLNTEAFF. CDR3 DNA: TGTGCCAGCAGCTTAGGGGACAGGACCTTGAACACTGAAGCTTTCTTT.

The rearrangement uses TRBV6-1 and TRBJ1-3; TRBD1 matches at 7 bases. The CDR3 covers 17 residues. Germline assignment: CDR1 MNHNS and CDR2 SASEGT. With 2 bases clipped from V and 1 base from J, the junction kept 8 bases outside the gene matches. As DNA, the CDR3 is TGTGCCAGCAGTGAACTGAGCAGGGGGTTATCTGGAAACACCATATATTTT. It translates to CASSELSRGLSGNTIYF.

This chain joins TRBV5-1 and TRBJ1-4; TRBD1 aligns across 8 bases. CDR3 length equals 16 residues. The ends lost 5 bases at V and 6 bases at J; junction bases unmatched: 12. Germline CDR1 SGHRS, CDR2 YFSETQ. CDR3 amino acids: CASSRETGDSYEKLFF. In nucleotides, the CDR3 is TGCGCCAGCAGTAGAGAGACAGGGGATTCGTATGAAAAACTGTTTTTT.

This clone was observed once. The rearrangement joins TRBV18 to TRBJ2-1; tentatively, D is TRBD2 (6 bases). The germline V gene has CDR1 KGHSH and CDR2 LQKENI. V was clipped by 4 bases and J by 1 base, with 14 bases between them. The CDR3 is made up of 16 amino acids. In nucleotides, the CDR3 is TGTGCCAGCTCACGGACGGAGGGATCATCCTACAATGAGCAGTTCTTC. This sequence encodes CASSRTEGSSYNEQFF.

The V call is TRBV6-1, the J call TRBJ1-2, with 8 bases that match TRBD1. Germline CDR1 and CDR2: MNHNS and SASEGT. This CDR3 contains 19 residues. Trimming took 4 bases from V and 0 from J; bases not matched to a gene: 16. DNA of the CDR3: TGTGCCAGCAGTGCTTCTTTTATAGACAGGGGCGCCGCTAACTATGGCTACACCTTC. Its protein product is CASSASFIDRGAANYGYTF.

Points on this clone: At one end the junction does not follow the germline gene, possibly because of a read error. The sample holds other DNA sequences that translate to the same CDR3. V and J are TRBV29-1 and TRBJ1-2; D is uncertain. The germline V gene has CDR1 SQVTM and CDR2 ANQGSEA. This CDR3 spans 12 amino acids. The CDR3 loop reads CSVEAVNYGYTF. Written as DNA, the CDR3 is TGCAGCGTGGAAGCGGTGAACTATGGCTACACCTTC. Filled out from reference TRBV29-1 and TRBJ1-2, the complete variable domain reads SAVISQKPSRDICQRGTSLTIQCQVDSQVTMMFWYRQQPGQSLTLIATANQGSEATYESGFVIDKFPISRPNLTFSTLTVSNMSPEDSSIYLCSVEAVNYGYTFGSGTRLTVV.

The J gene is TRBJ1-5, the V gene TRBV6-1, with TRBD1 as a possible D gene (6 bases). Trimming cost V 5 bases and J 4 bases, with 9 bases left between them. The CDR3 sequence is 13 residues long. Germline CDR1 reads MNHNS; CDR2 reads SASEGT. CDR3 DNA sequence: TGTGCCAGCAGTTCACAGGGTAATCAGCCCCAGCATTTT. Translation: CASSSQGNQPQHF.

This rearrangement joins TRBV27 to TRBJ2-2; 9 nucleotides line up with TRBD1. This CDR3 is 16 amino acids long. Germline CDR1 is MNHEY and CDR2 is SMNVEV (reference sequence). The J segment lost 6 bases and the V segment lost 2 bases, leaving 7 bases of the junction unmatched. The CDR3 bases are TGTGCCAGCAGTTTACCGGGACAGGGAGTTTCCGGGGAGCTGTTTTTT. Amino acid sequence: CASSLPGQGVSGELFF.

The chain carries TRBV5-1 and TRBJ2-7, with 7 bases that match TRBD2. The CDR3 has 15 residues. In germline, CDR1 is SGHRS, CDR2 YFSETQ. With 0 bases clipped from V and 6 bases from J, the junction kept 9 bases outside the gene matches. The CDR3 sequence: CASSLESGEYAEQYF. In nucleotides, the CDR3 is TGCGCCAGCAGCTTGGAGAGCGGGGAATACGCCGAGCAGTACTTC. The full variable domain, completed using reference TRBV5-1 and TRBJ2-7, is KAGVTQTPRYLIKTRGQQVTLSCSPISGHRSVSWYQQTPGQGLQFLFEYFSETQRNKGNFPGRFSGRQFSNSRSEMNVSTLELGDSALYLCASSLESGEYAEQYFGPGTRLTVT.

V is TRBV5-1 and J is TRBJ2-7; a weak D match, TRBD1 (7 bases). Per the germline V gene, CDR1 is SGHRS and CDR2 is YFSETQ. CDR3 length equals 13 residues. The V and J ends lost 4 bases and 2 bases respectively, with 10 bases between them. The CDR3 sequence: CASSGGTAYEQYF. The CDR3 region has the DNA TGCGCCAGCAGCGGCGGGACAGCCTACGAGCAGTACTTC.

A few counts support this clone. The chain couples TRBV30 to TRBJ1-2; TRBD1 agrees at 9 bases. CDR1 and CDR2 (germline): GTSNPN, SVGIG (reference sequence). The CDR3 runs to 13 residues. V dropped 8 bases and J dropped 4; count of bases not matched to a gene: 8. The CDR3 sequence: CAGGTGPFYGYTF. DNA of the CDR3: TGTGCCGGGGGGACAGGGCCCTTCTATGGCTACACCTTC.

This sequence joins TRBV27 and TRBJ2-7, with 8 bases fitting TRBD1. The CDR3 is made up of 15 amino acids. Unmatched junction bases numbered 8, after V lost 4 bases and J lost 3 bases. Germline CDR1 is MNHEY and CDR2 is SMNVEV (reference sequence). The DNA for the CDR3 is TGTGCCAGCAGTTCCCCCGTCAGGGGGCGCTACGAGCAGTACTTC. Translation gives CASSSPVRGRYEQYF.

The chain combines TRBV27 with TRBJ1-2, with D perhaps TRBD1 (5 bases). The V end lost 5 bases, the J end lost 4 bases, and 17 bases lay between the germline ends. Looked up from germline, CDR1 is MNHEY and CDR2 is SMNVEV (reference sequence). CDR3 length: 15 residues. The DNA for the CDR3 is TGTGCCAGCAGTCCCTGGGGGGTTCCTCTCTATGGCTACACCTTC. Translation: CASSPWGVPLYGYTF.

This chain uses TRBV7-6 with TRBJ2-1; 12 nucleotides agree with TRBD1. The CDR3 extends over 17 amino acids. V lost 2 bases and J lost 10; bases outside the gene matches: 12. From germline, CDR1 is SGHVS and CDR2 FNYEAQ. The CDR3, as DNA: TGTGCCAGCAGCTTAACGTTACGGGGACAGGGGGCACACGAGCAGTTCTTC. This gives the protein CASSLTLRGQGAHEQFF.

This clone was counted once. The rearrangement links TRBV5-6 to TRBJ1-2; the D is unclear. CDR3 size: 16 residues. Trimming took 0 bases from V and 6 from J, leaving 18 bases between them. Germline loops: CDR1 SGHDT, CDR2 YYEEEE. CDR3 sequence reads: CASSLVGAAEADGYTF. The CDR3 DNA follows: TGTGCCAGCAGCTTGGTCGGTGCGGCCGAGGCAGATGGCTACACCTTC.

This clone was found a few times. The J gene is TRBJ1-4, the V gene TRBV19, with D perhaps matching TRBD1 (5 bases). The CDR3 has 13 amino acids. Germline values: CDR1 LNHDA, CDR2 SQIVND (reference sequence). V lost 6 bases and J lost 3, with 8 bases in between. The CDR3 region is CASRRGANEKLFF. The CDR3, as DNA: TGTGCCAGTAGGCGGGGGGCTAATGAAAAACTGTTTTTT.